A selection of T cell receptor beta chains follows, all from one sample in a study of cytomegalovirus exposure and HLA in healthy donors. The method was immunoSEQ multiplex PCR; TCRdb's version includes in-frame clones alone and lacks a portion of them. The table lists some 91,000 clones, around 77% of them singletons, with about 3.5% in the top ten. Sequencing input: PBMCs. These receptors all stem from a man in his forties or fifties in good health and CMV-seronegative. Each CDR3 is given with its conserved first and last residue. D genes are given only for firm matches. Only some rows state a clone size, as once, few, many or a class for expanded clones.

v_gene: TRBV30
j_gene: TRBJ1-6
abundance: few
d_gene: NA
CDR3nt: TGTGCCTGGAGCCGCGCGGGTTCACCCCTCCACTTT
CDR3aa: CAWSRAGSPLHF

v_gene: TRBV5-6
j_gene: TRBJ1-5
abundance: once
d_gene: NA
CDR3nt: TGTGCCAGCAGCTCGGTGGGGACAATATGGAAAATTATGCCCCAGCATTTT
CDR3aa: CASSSVGTIWKIMPQHF

v_gene: TRBV11-3
j_gene: TRBJ2-1
abundance: NA
d_gene: NA
CDR3nt: TGTGCCAGCAGCTTAGATACGGATGAGCAGTTCTTC
CDR3aa: CASSLDTDEQFF

v_gene: TRBV2
j_gene: TRBJ2-1
abundance: NA
d_gene: TRBD2
CDR3nt: TGTGCCAGCAGTGAAGGGGATAGCGGGAGGGAGCAGTTCTTC
CDR3aa: CASSEGDSGREQFF

v_gene: TRBV7-9
j_gene: TRBJ1-1
abundance: NA
d_gene: NA
CDR3nt: TGTGCCAGCAGCGAGTTCCGGGGGGAAGAAGCTTTCTTT
CDR3aa: CASSEFRGEEAFF

v_gene: TRBV10-1
j_gene: TRBJ1-1
abundance: NA
d_gene: NA
CDR3nt: TGCGCCAGCAGTGAGTCTGGGAGGGACCCGGACACTGAAGCTTTCTTT
CDR3aa: CASSESGRDPDTEAFF

v_gene: TRBV28
j_gene: TRBJ2-1
abundance: NA
d_gene: NA
CDR3nt: TGTGCCAGCAGTACGCTAGCGTTTGCCTACAATGAGCAGTTCTTC
CDR3aa: CASSTLAFAYNEQFF

v_gene: TRBV6-5
j_gene: TRBJ2-7
abundance: NA
d_gene: TRBD2
CDR3nt: TGTGCCAGCAGTTCTACTAGCGGTACCTACGAGCAGTACTTC
CDR3aa: CASSSTSGTYEQYF

v_gene: TRBV19
j_gene: TRBJ1-4
abundance: once
d_gene: NA
CDR3nt: TGTGCCAGTATCGCGAACACAGGGCACCCGAATGAAAAACTGTTTTTT
CDR3aa: CASIANTGHPNEKLFF

v_gene: TRBV6-1
j_gene: TRBJ2-5
abundance: few
d_gene: TRBD1
CDR3nt: TGTGCCAGCAGGGGAGACAGGGGCCGCCAAGAGACCCAGTACTTC
CDR3aa: CASRGDRGRQETQYF

v_gene: TRBV6-7
j_gene: TRBJ1-6
abundance: NA
d_gene: NA
CDR3nt: TGTGCCAGCAGTTACTCTCAAAACCCGGGGGGAGGAGGCAGATCGTATAATTCACCCCTCCACTTT
CDR3aa: CASSYSQNPGGGGRSYNSPLHF

v_gene: TRBV7-8
j_gene: TRBJ1-1
abundance: NA
d_gene: NA
CDR3nt: TGTGCCAGCAGCTCCGGACTGATGACTTCCGCGAACACTGAAGCTTTCTTT
CDR3aa: CASSSGLMTSANTEAFF

v_gene: TRBV5-6
j_gene: TRBJ2-1
abundance: NA
d_gene: NA
CDR3nt: TGTGCCAGCAGCTTGGAGCCGGAGGGAAATGAGCAGTTCTTC
CDR3aa: CASSLEPEGNEQFF

v_gene: TRBV27
j_gene: TRBJ2-2
abundance: NA
d_gene: TRBD2
CDR3nt: TGTGCCAGCAGTTTGGAGCGGGAGGGATCCGGGGAGCTGTTTTTT
CDR3aa: CASSLEREGSGELFF

v_gene: TRBV28
j_gene: TRBJ1-2
abundance: NA
d_gene: TRBD1
CDR3nt: TGTGCCAGCAGTAAACTGACAGGGCAGACCTATGGCTACACCTTC
CDR3aa: CASSKLTGQTYGYTF

v_gene: TRBV4-1
j_gene: TRBJ2-1
abundance: few
d_gene: NA
CDR3nt: TGCGCCAGCAGCCCCCTGGGGCAGGGGATAGGTAATGAGCAGTTCTTC
CDR3aa: CASSPLGQGIGNEQFF